Listed here is a single T cell receptor (beta chain). The antigen is undetermined. Its ends do not fully match the called genes, so a read error is possible. The sample originates from a study of post-analysis software for immune sequencing data. As for the study in general: Recorded disease courses covered relapsing-remitting, secondary progressive and progressive-relapsing multiple sclerosis. Some patients had no subtype annotation.

Germline V gene sequence: CDR1 SGHVS, CDR2 FQNEAQ. CDR3 size: 18 residues. Notes on the study in general: The five TRBV segments detected at higher frequency in patients than in controls included TRBV5-6, TRBV5-1 and TRBV20-1.

Prepared TCR beta cDNA libraries contained unique molecular identifiers. There were about 0.85 to 11 million T cells, and 450,000 to 550,000 cDNA molecules came from them. TCRdb called the PCR reads again in MiXCR, with one record for every CDR3 protein. Here the sample spans roughly 700,000 distinct CDR3 sequences, 25% to 30% being singletons. Material: blood. This chain connects TRBV7-8 to TRBJ2-3; D might be TRBD1 or TRBD2, each matching 5 bases. The sequence was obtained from a girl between 5 and 17 years old with multiple sclerosis. The CDR3 DNA reads as TGTGCCGGCAGCTTCCGCCCCGCCGTGAGGGGCGAGGCAGATACGCAGTATTTT. The encoded protein is CAGSFRPAVRGEADTQYF.